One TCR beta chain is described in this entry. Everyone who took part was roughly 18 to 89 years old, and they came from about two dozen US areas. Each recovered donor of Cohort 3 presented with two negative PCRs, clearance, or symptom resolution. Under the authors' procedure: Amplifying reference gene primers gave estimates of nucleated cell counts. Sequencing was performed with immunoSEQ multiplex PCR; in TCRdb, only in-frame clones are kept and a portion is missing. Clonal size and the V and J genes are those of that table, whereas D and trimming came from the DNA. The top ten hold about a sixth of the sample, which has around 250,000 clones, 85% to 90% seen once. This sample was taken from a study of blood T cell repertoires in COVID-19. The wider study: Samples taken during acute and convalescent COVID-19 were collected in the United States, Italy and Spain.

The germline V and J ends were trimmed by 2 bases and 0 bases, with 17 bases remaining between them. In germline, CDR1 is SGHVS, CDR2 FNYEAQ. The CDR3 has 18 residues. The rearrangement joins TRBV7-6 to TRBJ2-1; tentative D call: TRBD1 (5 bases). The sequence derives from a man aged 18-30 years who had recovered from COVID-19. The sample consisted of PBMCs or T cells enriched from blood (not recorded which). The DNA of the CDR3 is TGTGCCAGCAGCTTACTCAGGGTCCCACGGCGCTCCTACAATGAGCAGTTCTTC. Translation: CASSLLRVPRRSYNEQFF.